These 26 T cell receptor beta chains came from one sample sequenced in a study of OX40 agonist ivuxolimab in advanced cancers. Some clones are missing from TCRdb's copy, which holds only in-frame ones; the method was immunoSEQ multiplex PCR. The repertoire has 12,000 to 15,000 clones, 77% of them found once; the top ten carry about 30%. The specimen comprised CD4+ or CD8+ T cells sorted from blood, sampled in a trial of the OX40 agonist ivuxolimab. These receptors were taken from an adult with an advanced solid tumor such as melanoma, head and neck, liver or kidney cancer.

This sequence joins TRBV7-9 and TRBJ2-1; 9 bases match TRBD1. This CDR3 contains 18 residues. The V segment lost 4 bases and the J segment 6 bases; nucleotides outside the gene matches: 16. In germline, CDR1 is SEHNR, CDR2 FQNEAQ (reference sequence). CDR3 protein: CASSWGTGLQSIRNEQFF. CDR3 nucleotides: TGTGCCAGCAGCTGGGGGACAGGGCTACAGTCAATTCGCAATGAGCAGTTCTTC.

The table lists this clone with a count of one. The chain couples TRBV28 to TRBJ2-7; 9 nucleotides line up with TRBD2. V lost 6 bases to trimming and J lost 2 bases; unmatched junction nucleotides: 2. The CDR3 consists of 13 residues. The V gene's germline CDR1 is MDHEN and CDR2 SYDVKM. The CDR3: CASRLAGAYEQYF. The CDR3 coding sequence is TGTGCCAGCAGATTAGCGGGGGCCTACGAGCAGTACTTC.

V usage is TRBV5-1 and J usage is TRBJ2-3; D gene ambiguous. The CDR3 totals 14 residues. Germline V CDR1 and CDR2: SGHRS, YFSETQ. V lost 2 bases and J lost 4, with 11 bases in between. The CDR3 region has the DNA TGCGCCAGCAGCTTCCTAAATATGGCAGATACGCAGTATTTT. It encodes CASSFLNMADTQYF.

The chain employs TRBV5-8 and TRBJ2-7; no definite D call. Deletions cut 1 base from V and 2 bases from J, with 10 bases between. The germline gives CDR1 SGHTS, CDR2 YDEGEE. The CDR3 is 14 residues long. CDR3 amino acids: CASSLLAVTYEQYF. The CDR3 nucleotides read TGTGCCAGCAGCTTGCTCGCGGTTACCTACGAGCAGTACTTC.

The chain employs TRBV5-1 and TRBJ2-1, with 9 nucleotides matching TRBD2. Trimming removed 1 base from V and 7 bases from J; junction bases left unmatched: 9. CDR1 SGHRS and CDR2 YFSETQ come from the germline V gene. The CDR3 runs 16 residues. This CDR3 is CASSLTPGGGANEQFF. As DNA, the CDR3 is TGCGCCAGCAGCTTGACCCCCGGCGGGGGGGCAAATGAGCAGTTCTTC. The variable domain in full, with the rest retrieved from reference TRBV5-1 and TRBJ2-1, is KAGVTQTPRYLIKTRGQQVTLSCSPISGHRSVSWYQQTPGQGLQFLFEYFSETQRNKGNFPGRFSGRQFSNSRSEMNVSTLELGDSALYLCASSLTPGGGANEQFFGPGTRLTVL.

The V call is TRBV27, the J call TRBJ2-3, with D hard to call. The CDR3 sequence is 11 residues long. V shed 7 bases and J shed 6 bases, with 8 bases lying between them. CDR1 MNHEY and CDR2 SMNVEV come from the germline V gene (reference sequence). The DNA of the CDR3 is TGTGCCAGCAAAAAGGCGGATACGCAGTATTTT. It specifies CASKKADTQYF.

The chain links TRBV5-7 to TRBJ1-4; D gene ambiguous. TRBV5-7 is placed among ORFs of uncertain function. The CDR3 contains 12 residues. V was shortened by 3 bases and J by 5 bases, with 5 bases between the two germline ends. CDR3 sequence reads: CASSYQNEKLFF. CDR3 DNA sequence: TGTGCCAGCAGCTACCAAAATGAAAAACTGTTTTTT.

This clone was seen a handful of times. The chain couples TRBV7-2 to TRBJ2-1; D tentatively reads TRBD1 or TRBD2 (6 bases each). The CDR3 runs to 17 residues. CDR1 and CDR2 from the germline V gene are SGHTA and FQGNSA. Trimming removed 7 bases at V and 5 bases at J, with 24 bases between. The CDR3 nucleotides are TGTGCCAGCACCCGGGAAGAGGGGGGAATTCAAAACAATGAGCAGTTCTTC. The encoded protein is CASTREEGGIQNNEQFF.

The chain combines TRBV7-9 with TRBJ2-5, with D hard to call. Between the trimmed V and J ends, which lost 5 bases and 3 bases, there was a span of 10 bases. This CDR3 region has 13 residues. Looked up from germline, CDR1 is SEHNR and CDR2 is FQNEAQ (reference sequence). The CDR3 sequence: CASSPQSKETQYF. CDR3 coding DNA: TGTGCCAGCAGCCCGCAAAGTAAAGAGACCCAGTACTTC.

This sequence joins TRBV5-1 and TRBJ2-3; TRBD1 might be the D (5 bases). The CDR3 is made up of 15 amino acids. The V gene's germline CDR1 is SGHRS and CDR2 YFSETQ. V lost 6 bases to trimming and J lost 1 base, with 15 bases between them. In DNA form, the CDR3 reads TGCGCCAGCACCCTTTTTCAGGGCGGCACAGATACGCAGTATTTT. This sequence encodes CASTLFQGGTDTQYF.

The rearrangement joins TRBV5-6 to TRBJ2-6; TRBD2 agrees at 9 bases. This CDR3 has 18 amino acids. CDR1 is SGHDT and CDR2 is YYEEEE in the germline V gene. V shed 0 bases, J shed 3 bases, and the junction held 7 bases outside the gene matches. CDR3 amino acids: CASSLVGLAGDGANVLTF. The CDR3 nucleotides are TGTGCCAGCAGCTTGGTAGGGTTAGCGGGAGATGGGGCCAACGTCCTGACTTTC.

DNA of the CDR3: TGTGCCAGCAGTTCTGGCGGAGGGGGCTACACCTTC. It is translated as CASSSGGGGYTF. The gene calls are TRBV6-5 and TRBJ1-2; D not certain. Germline loops: CDR1 MNHEY, CDR2 SVGAGI. The CDR3 contains 12 residues. V lost 4 bases and J lost 8, with 11 bases in between.

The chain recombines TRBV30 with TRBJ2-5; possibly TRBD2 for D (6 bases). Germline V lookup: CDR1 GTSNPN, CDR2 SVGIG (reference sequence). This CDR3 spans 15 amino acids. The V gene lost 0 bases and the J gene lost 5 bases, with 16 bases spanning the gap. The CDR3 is CAWSVWAASAETQYF. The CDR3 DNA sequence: TGTGCCTGGAGTGTATGGGCGGCTAGCGCGGAGACCCAGTACTTC.

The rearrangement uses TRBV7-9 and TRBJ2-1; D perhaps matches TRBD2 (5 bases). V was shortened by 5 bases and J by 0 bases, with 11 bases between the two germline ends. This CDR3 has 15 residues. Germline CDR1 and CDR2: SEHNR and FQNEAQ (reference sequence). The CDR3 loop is CASSPQGSSYNEQFF. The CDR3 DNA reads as TGTGCCAGCAGCCCCCAAGGGAGCTCCTACAATGAGCAGTTCTTC.

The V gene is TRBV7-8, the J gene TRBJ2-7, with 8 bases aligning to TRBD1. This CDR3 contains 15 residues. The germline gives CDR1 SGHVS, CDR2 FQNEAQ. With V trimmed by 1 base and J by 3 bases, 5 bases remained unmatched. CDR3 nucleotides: TGTGCCAGCAGCTTAGTAGGACAGGGTGGCTACGAGCAGTACTTC. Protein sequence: CASSLVGQGGYEQYF.

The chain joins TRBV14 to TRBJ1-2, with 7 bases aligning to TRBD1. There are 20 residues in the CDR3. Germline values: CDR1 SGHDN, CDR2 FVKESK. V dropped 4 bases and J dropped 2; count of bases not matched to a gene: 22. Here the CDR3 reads CASSRDRGNLRDRYNYGYTF. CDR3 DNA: TGTGCCAGCAGCCGTGACCGGGGCAACCTCCGGGACAGATACAACTATGGCTACACCTTC.

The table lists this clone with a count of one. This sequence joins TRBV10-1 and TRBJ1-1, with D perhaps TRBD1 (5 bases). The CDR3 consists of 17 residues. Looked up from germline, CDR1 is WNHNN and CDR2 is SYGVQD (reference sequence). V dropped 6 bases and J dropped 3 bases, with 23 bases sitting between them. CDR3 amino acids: CASSPSIGGRVDTEAFF. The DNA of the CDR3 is TGCGCCAGCAGCCCCTCTATCGGGGGTCGAGTAGACACTGAAGCTTTCTTT.

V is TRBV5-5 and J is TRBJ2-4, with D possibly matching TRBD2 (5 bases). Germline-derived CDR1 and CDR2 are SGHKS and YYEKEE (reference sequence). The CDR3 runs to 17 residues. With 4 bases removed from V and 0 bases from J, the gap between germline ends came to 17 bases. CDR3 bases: TGTGCCAGCAGCCCGCTCGGGCCAGGACTAGCCAAAAACATTCAGTACTTC. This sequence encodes CASSPLGPGLAKNIQYF.

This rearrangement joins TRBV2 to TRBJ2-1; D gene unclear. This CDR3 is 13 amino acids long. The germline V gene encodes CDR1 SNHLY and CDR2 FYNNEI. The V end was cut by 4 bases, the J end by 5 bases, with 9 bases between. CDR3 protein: CASSVNSHNEQFF. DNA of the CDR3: TGTGCCAGCAGTGTCAACAGTCACAATGAGCAGTTCTTC.

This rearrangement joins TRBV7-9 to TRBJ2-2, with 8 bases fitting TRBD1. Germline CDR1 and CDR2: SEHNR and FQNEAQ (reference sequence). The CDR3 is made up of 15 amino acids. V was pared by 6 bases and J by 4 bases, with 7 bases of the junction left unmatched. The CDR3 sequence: CASRPTGAFTGELFF. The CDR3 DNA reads TGTGCCAGCAGACCGACAGGGGCCTTCACCGGGGAGCTGTTTTTT.

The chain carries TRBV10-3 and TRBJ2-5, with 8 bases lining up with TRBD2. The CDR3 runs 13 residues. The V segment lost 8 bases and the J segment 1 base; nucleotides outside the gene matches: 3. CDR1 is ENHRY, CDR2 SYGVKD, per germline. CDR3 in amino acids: CAIAGLAQETQYF. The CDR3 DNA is TGTGCCATCGCTGGACTAGCCCAAGAGACCCAGTACTTC.

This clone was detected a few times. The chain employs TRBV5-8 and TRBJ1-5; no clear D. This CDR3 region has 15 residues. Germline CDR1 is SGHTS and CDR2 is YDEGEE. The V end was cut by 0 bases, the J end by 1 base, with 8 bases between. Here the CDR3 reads CASSLGGSSNQPQHF. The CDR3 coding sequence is TGTGCCAGCAGCTTGGGTGGGTCAAGCAATCAGCCCCAGCATTTT.

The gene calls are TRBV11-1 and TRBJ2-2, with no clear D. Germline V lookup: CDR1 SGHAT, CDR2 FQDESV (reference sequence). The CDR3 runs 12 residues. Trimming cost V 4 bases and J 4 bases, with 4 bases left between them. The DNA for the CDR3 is TGTGCCAGCAGCTATCTCACCGGGGAGCTGTTTTTT. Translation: CASSYLTGELFF. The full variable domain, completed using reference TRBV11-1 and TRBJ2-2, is EAEVAQSPRYKITEKSQAVAFWCDPISGHATLYWYRQILGQGPELLVQFQDESVVDDSQLPKDRFSAERLKGVDSTLKIQPAELGDSAMYLCASSYLTGELFFGEGSRLTVL.

CDR3 bases: TGTGCCAGCAGTGCCGACAGGGGGGTCACTGAAGCTTTCTTT. Encoded protein: CASSADRGVTEAFF. The rearrangement links TRBV6-1 to TRBJ1-1, with 9 bases fitting TRBD1. This CDR3 contains 14 residues. CDR1 MNHNS and CDR2 SASEGT come from the germline V gene. The V gene end was trimmed by 4 bases and the J gene end by 4 bases; junction bases not matched to a gene: 4.

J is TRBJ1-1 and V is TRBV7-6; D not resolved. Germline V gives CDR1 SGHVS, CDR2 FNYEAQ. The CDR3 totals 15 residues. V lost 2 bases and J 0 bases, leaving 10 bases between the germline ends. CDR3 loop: CASSLFSGMNTEAFF. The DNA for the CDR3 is TGTGCCAGCAGCTTATTTTCTGGGATGAACACTGAAGCTTTCTTT.

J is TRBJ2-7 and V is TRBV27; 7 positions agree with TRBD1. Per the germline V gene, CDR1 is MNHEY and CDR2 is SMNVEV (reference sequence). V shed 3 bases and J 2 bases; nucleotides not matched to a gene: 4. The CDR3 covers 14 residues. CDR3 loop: CASSLVGGPYEQYF. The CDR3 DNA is TGTGCCAGCAGTTTGGTAGGGGGCCCCTACGAGCAGTACTTC.